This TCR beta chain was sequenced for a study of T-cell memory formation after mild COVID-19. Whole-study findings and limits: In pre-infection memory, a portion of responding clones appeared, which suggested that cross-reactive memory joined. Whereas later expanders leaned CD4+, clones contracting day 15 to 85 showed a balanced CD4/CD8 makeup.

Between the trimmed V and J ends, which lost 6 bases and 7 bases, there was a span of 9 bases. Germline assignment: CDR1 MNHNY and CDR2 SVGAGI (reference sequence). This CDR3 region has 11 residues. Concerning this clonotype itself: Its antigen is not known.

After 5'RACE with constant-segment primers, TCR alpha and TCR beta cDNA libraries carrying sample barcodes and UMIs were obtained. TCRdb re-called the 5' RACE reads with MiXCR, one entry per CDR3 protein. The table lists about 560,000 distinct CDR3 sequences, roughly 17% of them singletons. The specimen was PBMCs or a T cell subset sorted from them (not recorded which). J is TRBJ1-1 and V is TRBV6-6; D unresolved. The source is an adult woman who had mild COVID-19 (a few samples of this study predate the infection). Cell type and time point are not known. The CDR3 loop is CASRLGLEAFF. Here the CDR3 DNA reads TGTGCCAGCAGATTAGGACTTGAAGCTTTCTTT.